This T cell receptor beta chain stems from a study of T-cell reconstitution after alpha-beta-depleted transplantation in children. V shed 2 bases and J shed 6 bases, with 11 bases lying between them. Germline V gene lookup returns CDR1 GTSNPN and CDR2 SVGIG (reference sequence). The CDR3 covers 12 residues. Unique molecular identifiers were used in preparing the TCRbeta library. TCRdb re-called the PCR reads with MiXCR, one entry per CDR3 protein. Of more than 85,000 distinct CDR3 sequences in the sample, roughly 6% were seen once. This clonotype was seen many times. No antigen is known for it. Points from the study as a whole: The study traced high day-60 TCRbeta diversity in some patients to surviving recipient T cells and thymic progenitors. Fresh T-cell production supplied most of the T-cell counts and diversity seen one year after transplant.

Sequencing was performed on PBMCs, mostly from graft donor cells, taken 60 days after TCRalphabeta/CD19-depleted stem cell transplant. The TCR was taken from a female patient aged 2-9 years who had a stem cell transplant for Fanconi anemia, so the T cells may come from the graft donor. The genes are TRBV30 and TRBJ2-7; D might be TRBD1 (6 bases). Here the CDR3 DNA reads TGTGCCTGGAGTCTCAGGGGCACCGAGCAGTACTTC. It codes for CAWSLRGTEQYF.